These 8 T cell receptor beta chains share one sample of origin, sequenced in a study of cytomegalovirus exposure and HLA in healthy donors. Assay: immunoSEQ multiplex PCR; the TCRdb copy retains only in-frame clones and omits some. This table has hundreds of thousands of clones, around 86% appearing once. Sample: PBMCs. The receptors here all came from a young woman in good health and CMV-seropositive.

The chain uses TRBV12-5 and TRBJ1-1, with 7 bases identical to TRBD1. The CDR3 contains 16 residues. Germline V gene data show CDR1 as LGHNT and CDR2 as FRNRAP. With 6 bases clipped from V and 0 bases from J, the junction kept 10 bases outside the gene matches. The CDR3 loop is CASGPGGAGMNTEAFF. The CDR3 bases are TGTGCTAGTGGCCCAGGGGGAGCAGGAATGAACACTGAAGCTTTCTTT. The whole variable domain, remainder taken from reference TRBV12-5 and TRBJ1-1, is DARVTQTPRHKVTEMGQEVTMRCQPILGHNTVFWYRQTMMQGLELLAYFRNRAPLDDSGMPKDRFSAEMPDATLATLKIQPSEPRDSAVYFCASGPGGAGMNTEAFFGQGTRLTVV.

This sequence joins TRBV6-1 and TRBJ2-7, with a possible D match to TRBD1 (5 bases). The length of the CDR3 is 15 residues. Trimming removed 6 bases at V and 0 bases at J, with 15 bases between. CDR1 is MNHNS and CDR2 is SASEGT in the germline V gene. The CDR3 protein is CASSPTWGSSYEQYF. CDR3 nucleotide sequence: TGTGCCAGCAGCCCTACCTGGGGCAGCTCCTACGAGCAGTACTTC.

This clone occurred once. The V call is TRBV5-4, the J call TRBJ2-3, with 14 bases lining up with TRBD2. The CDR3 is made up of 17 amino acids. Germline values: CDR1 SGHNT, CDR2 YYREEE (reference sequence). V dropped 4 bases and J dropped 1; count of bases not matched to a gene: 5. The CDR3 DNA reads TGTGCCAGCAGCGGGACTAGCGGGAGTGGTGGCACAGATACGCAGTATTTT. As protein: CASSGTSGSGGTDTQYF.

The V gene is TRBV6-5, the J gene TRBJ1-4, with D uncertain. The germline V gene has CDR1 MNHEY and CDR2 SVGAGI. With 0 bases removed from V and 7 bases from J, the gap between germline ends came to 9 bases. This CDR3 region has 14 residues. The CDR3 DNA follows: TGTGCCAGCAGTTACTCGAGTCTCGGTGAAAAACTGTTTTTT. This translates into CASSYSSLGEKLFF.

The V and J genes are TRBV4-1 and TRBJ1-2; D remains ambiguous. V was shortened by 0 bases and J by 1 base, with 9 bases between the two germline ends. The CDR3 sequence is 15 residues long. The germline V gene has CDR1 MGHRA and CDR2 YSYEKL. The CDR3 sequence: CASSQDPEGNYGYTF. CDR3 sequence (DNA): TGCGCCAGCAGCCAAGATCCGGAGGGTAACTATGGCTACACCTTC.

This rearrangement joins TRBV5-1 to TRBJ1-1; 12 nucleotides line up with TRBD1. The junction had 3 bases not matched to a gene; V was cut back by 4 bases and J by 5 bases. Germline V gene lookup returns CDR1 SGHRS and CDR2 YFSETQ. This CDR3 region has 14 residues. The CDR3 DNA reads as TGCGCCAGCAGCAGGGACAGGGGGCGGACTGAAGCTTTCTTT. It is translated as CASSRDRGRTEAFF.

The chain carries TRBV19 and TRBJ2-7, with unresolved D. The CDR3 contains 14 residues. Germline CDR1 is LNHDA and CDR2 is SQIVND (reference sequence). Trimming shortened V by 4 bases and J by 2 bases, and 12 bases separated the two germline ends. The DNA of the CDR3 is TGTGCCAGTAGTAAGACGATTAGCCCCTACGAGCAGTACTTC. This translates into CASSKTISPYEQYF.

The chain recombines TRBV28 with TRBJ1-2; 7 nucleotides agree with TRBD1. CDR3 length equals 14 residues. The germline gives CDR1 MDHEN, CDR2 SYDVKM. Trimming at V came to 6 bases and at J to 4 bases, leaving 8 bases not matched to a gene. The chain's CDR3 is CASSITGQSYGYTF. CDR3 nucleotide sequence: TGTGCCAGCAGCATCACGGGACAGTCCTATGGCTACACCTTC.